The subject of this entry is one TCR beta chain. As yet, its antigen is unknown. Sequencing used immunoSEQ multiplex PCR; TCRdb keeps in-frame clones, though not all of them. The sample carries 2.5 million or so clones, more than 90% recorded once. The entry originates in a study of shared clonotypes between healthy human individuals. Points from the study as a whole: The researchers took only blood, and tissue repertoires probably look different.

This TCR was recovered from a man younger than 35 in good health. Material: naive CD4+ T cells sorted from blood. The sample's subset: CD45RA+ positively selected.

The CDR3 reads CASSPGPAEGEKLFF. CDR3 sequence (DNA): TGCGCCAGCAGCCCCGGACCGGCAGAGGGTGAAAAACTGTTTTTT. The gene calls are TRBV4-1 and TRBJ1-4; D is ambiguous. The CDR3 covers 15 residues. The V gene lost 4 bases and the J gene lost 7 bases, with 16 bases spanning the gap. Germline assignment: CDR1 MGHRA and CDR2 YSYEKL.